Each of the 18 T cell receptor beta chains below was sequenced from the same sample in a study of shared clonotypes between healthy human individuals. Some clones are missing from TCRdb's copy, which holds only in-frame ones; the method was immunoSEQ multiplex PCR. The sample has roughly 810,000 clones, roughly 96% seen once; the top ten hold less than 0.25%. Naive CD8 cells lacked CD45RO and underwent positive selection for CCR7, leaving out terminally differentiated effector memory CD45RA+ cells. The sequencing sample was made of naive CD8+ T cells sorted from blood. The receptor set was obtained from a man younger than 40 in good health.

The rearrangement joins TRBV28 to TRBJ1-2, with TRBD1 as a possible D gene (6 bases). CDR1 MDHEN and CDR2 SYDVKM come from the germline V gene. Trimming took off 5 bases at V and 4 bases at J, with 11 bases between the two ends. There are 13 residues in the CDR3. The CDR3 bases are TGTGCCAGCAGTCCCGGACAGATCTATGGCTACACCTTC. Amino acid sequence: CASSPGQIYGYTF.

The chain couples TRBV6-1 to TRBJ2-2, with D perhaps TRBD2 (6 bases). V gave up 4 bases and J gave up 5 bases, with 17 bases separating them. The CDR3 length is 16 residues. Germline values: CDR1 MNHNS, CDR2 SASEGT. The CDR3, as DNA: TGTGCCAGCAGTGGGATGTCGGGAGAGGGGACCGGGGAGCTGTTTTTT. It codes for CASSGMSGEGTGELFF.

The V call is TRBV9, the J call TRBJ2-1, with a tentative D call TRBD2 (7 bases). CDR1 is SGDLS and CDR2 is YYNGEE in the germline V gene. CDR3 length equals 13 residues. V gave up 5 bases and J gave up 8 bases, with 14 bases separating them. The CDR3 nucleotides are TGTGCCAGCAGTGCCGGCGGGGGCGATGAGCAGTTCTTC. This encodes CASSAGGGDEQFF.

V and J are TRBV28 and TRBJ2-5, with D perhaps matching TRBD1 (6 bases). The CDR3 loop spans 15 amino acids. V was clipped by 6 bases and J by 1 base, with 15 bases between them. Germline V gene lookup returns CDR1 MDHEN and CDR2 SYDVKM. The CDR3 DNA reads as TGTGCCAGCAGGTCATCAGGGGAGCTCCAAGAGACCCAGTACTTC. Translated, it gives CASRSSGELQETQYF.

V and J are TRBV28 and TRBJ2-7; D gene unclear. V lost 2 bases, J lost 1 base, and 21 bases lay in between. Germline assignment: CDR1 MDHEN and CDR2 SYDVKM. The CDR3 has 18 amino acids. As DNA, the CDR3 is TGTGCCAGCAGTTTAAACAACCATCACAGTCTCAGGTCCTACGAGCAGTACTTC. Translated: CASSLNNHHSLRSYEQYF.

The rearrangement links TRBV11-1 to TRBJ1-1; 8 nucleotides agree with TRBD1. After removal of 6 bases from V and 4 bases from J, the junction contained 1 base not matched to a gene. The germline CDR1 and CDR2 sequences are SGHAT and FQDESV (reference sequence). The CDR3 runs 12 residues. The CDR3 here is CASSTGGTEAFF. The CDR3 DNA follows: TGTGCCAGCAGTACAGGGGGCACTGAAGCTTTCTTT.

The chain employs TRBV6-5 and TRBJ2-7, with TRBD1 as a possible D gene (6 bases). Germline V CDR1 and CDR2: MNHEY, SVGAGI. The CDR3 spans 13 residues. With 8 bases removed from V and 2 bases from J, the gap between germline ends came to 13 bases. The CDR3 DNA reads as TGTGCCAGCGCAAGGCAGGGGCCCTACGAGCAGTACTTC. This translates into CASARQGPYEQYF.

This clone was counted once. The chain combines TRBV27 with TRBJ2-7, with a tentative D call TRBD1 (5 bases). This CDR3 is 15 amino acids long. V was shortened by 0 bases and J by 2 bases, with 11 bases between the two germline ends. CDR1 and CDR2 from the germline V gene are MNHEY and SMNVEV (reference sequence). DNA of the CDR3: TGTGCCAGCAGTTTATCGCCTAGGGGTCCCTACGAGCAGTACTTC. Encoded protein: CASSLSPRGPYEQYF.

Here the CDR3 reads CASSTGTGNEKLFF. CDR3 DNA: TGTGCCAGCAGTACCGGGACAGGGAATGAAAAACTGTTTTTT. The chain links TRBV27 to TRBJ1-4; 9 positions agree with TRBD1. The CDR3 covers 14 residues. The ends lost 5 bases at V and 5 bases at J; junction bases unmatched: 3. CDR1 and CDR2 from the germline V gene are MNHEY and SMNVEV (reference sequence).

V and J are TRBV29-1 and TRBJ1-2, with 8 bases identical to TRBD1. The germline gives CDR1 SQVTM, CDR2 ANQGSEA. The CDR3 sequence is 14 residues long. Germline trimming cut 6 bases from V and 8 bases from J; bases unmatched to any gene: 14. This chain's CDR3 is CSVPGTGTTRGYTF. In nucleotides, the CDR3 is TGCAGCGTGCCCGGGACAGGCACGACAAGGGGCTACACCTTC.

The chain's CDR3 is CASSGVEDNYNEQFF. CDR3 bases: TGTGCCAGCAGCGGCGTAGAGGATAACTACAATGAGCAGTTCTTC. The chain has TRBV9 and TRBJ2-1; D gene ambiguous. This CDR3 is 15 amino acids long. V was trimmed by 3 bases and J by 3 bases, leaving 13 bases between them. Per the germline V gene, CDR1 is SGDLS and CDR2 is YYNGEE.

As concerns this clone: Other nucleotide sequences in the sample specify the same CDR3. The chain is built from TRBV6-5 and TRBJ2-5, with D perhaps matching TRBD2 (6 bases). V lost 0 bases and J lost 4, with 12 bases in between. Germline V lookup: CDR1 MNHEY, CDR2 SVGAGI. This CDR3 spans 15 amino acids. In DNA form, the CDR3 reads TGTGCCAGCAGTTACTCAAGCGGGCGAGGAGAGACCCAGTACTTC. Protein product: CASSYSSGRGETQYF.

As regards this clone: Other nucleotide sequences in the sample specify the same CDR3. This chain joins TRBV30 and TRBJ2-1; 11 positions agree with TRBD2. Germline CDR1 GTSNPN, CDR2 SVGIG (reference sequence). Trimming at V came to 0 bases and at J to 2 bases, leaving 0 bases not matched to a gene. The CDR3 covers 15 residues. The CDR3 sequence is CAWSVLAGAYNEQFF. CDR3 in DNA: TGTGCCTGGAGTGTACTAGCGGGAGCCTACAATGAGCAGTTCTTC.

V is TRBV13 and J is TRBJ2-7; the D is unclear. Looked up from germline, CDR1 is PRHDT and CDR2 is FYEKMQ (reference sequence). The CDR3 totals 15 residues. V lost 5 bases and J 0 bases, leaving 14 bases between the germline ends. The CDR3, as DNA: TGTGCCAGCAGCCGAGCCAAAGTGATCTCCTACGAGCAGTACTTC. Translating it yields CASSRAKVISYEQYF.

This chain links TRBV7-6 with TRBJ2-2; 10 nucleotides agree with TRBD1. Germline CDR1 reads SGHVS; CDR2 reads FNYEAQ. After removal of 3 bases from V and 4 bases from J, the junction contained 8 bases not matched to a gene. The CDR3 covers 17 residues. CDR3 bases: TGTGCCAGCAGCTTGCCGACAGGGGGCGTTGGCACCGGGGAGCTGTTTTTT. Amino acid sequence: CASSLPTGGVGTGELFF.

The chain has TRBV5-1 and TRBJ2-1, with a tentative D call TRBD1 (6 bases). V was shortened by 6 bases and J by 3 bases, with 13 bases between the two germline ends. The CDR3 is 14 amino acids. Per germline, CDR1 SGHRS and CDR2 YFSETQ. The CDR3 sequence: CASKPDRNYNEQFF. In nucleotides, the CDR3 is TGCGCCAGCAAACCCGACAGGAACTACAATGAGCAGTTCTTC.

The CDR3 loop is CASSLSLTSTDTQYF. CDR3 in DNA: TGTGCCAGCAGTTTATCGTTGACCAGCACAGATACGCAGTATTTT. This sequence joins TRBV27 and TRBJ2-3; D is ambiguous. V gave up 0 bases and J gave up 0 bases, with 7 bases separating them. Germline V gene lookup returns CDR1 MNHEY and CDR2 SMNVEV (reference sequence). The CDR3 spans 15 residues.

The chain has TRBV14 and TRBJ2-3; 10 nucleotides line up with TRBD1. The germline gives CDR1 SGHDN, CDR2 FVKESK. V shed 3 bases, J shed 4 bases, and the junction held 7 bases outside the gene matches. This CDR3 has 16 residues. DNA of the CDR3: TGTGCCAGCAGCCAGACCGGGACAGGGGTTGCAGATACGCAGTATTTT. The encoded protein is CASSQTGTGVADTQYF.